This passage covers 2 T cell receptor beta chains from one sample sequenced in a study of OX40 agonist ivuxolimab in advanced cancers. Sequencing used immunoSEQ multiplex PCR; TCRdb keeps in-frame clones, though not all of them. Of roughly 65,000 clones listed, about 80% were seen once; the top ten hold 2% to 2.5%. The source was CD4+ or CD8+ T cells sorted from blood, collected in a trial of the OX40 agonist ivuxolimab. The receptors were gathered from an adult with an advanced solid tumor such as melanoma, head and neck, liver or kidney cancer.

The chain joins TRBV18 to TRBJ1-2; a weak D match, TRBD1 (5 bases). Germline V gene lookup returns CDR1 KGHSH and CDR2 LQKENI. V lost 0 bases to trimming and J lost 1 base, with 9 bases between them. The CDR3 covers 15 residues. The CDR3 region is CASSPPQGVNYGYTF. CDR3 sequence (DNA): TGTGCCAGCTCACCACCCCAGGGAGTTAACTATGGCTACACCTTC.

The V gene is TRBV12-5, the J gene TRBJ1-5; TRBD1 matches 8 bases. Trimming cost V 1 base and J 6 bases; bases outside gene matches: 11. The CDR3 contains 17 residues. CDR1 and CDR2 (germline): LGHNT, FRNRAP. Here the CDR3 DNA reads TGTGCTAGTGGTTTGGATAAAGGGACAGGAGGGCGTCAGCCCCAGCATTTT. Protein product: CASGLDKGTGGRQPQHF.